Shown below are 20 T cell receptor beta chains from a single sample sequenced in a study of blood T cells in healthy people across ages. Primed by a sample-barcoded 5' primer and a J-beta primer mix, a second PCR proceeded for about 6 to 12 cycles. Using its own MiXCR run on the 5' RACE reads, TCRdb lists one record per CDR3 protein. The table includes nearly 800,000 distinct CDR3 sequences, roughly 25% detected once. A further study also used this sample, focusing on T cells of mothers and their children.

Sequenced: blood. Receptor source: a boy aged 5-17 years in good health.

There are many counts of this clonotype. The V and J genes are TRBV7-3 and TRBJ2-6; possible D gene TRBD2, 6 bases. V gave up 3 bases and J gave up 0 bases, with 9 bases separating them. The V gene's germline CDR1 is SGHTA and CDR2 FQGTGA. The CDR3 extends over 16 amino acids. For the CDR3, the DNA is TGTGCCAGCAGCTTGTACGGGGGCTCTGGGGCCAACGTCCTGACTTTC. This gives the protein CASSLYGGSGANVLTF.

DNA of the CDR3: TGTGCCAGCAGCCAAGATGTAGTTGGGACTGAAGCTTTCTTT. Translating it yields CASSQDVVGTEAFF. The rearrangement links TRBV14 to TRBJ1-1; D unclear. This CDR3 is 14 amino acids long. The germline V gene has CDR1 SGHDN and CDR2 FVKESK. Trimming took 0 bases from V and 5 from J, leaving 10 bases between them.

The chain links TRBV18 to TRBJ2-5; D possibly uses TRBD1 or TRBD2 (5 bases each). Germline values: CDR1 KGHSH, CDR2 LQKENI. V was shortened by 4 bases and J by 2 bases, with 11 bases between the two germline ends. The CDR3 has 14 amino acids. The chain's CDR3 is CASSRGSTQETQYF. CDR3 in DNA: TGTGCCAGCTCACGGGGGTCTACTCAAGAGACCCAGTACTTC.

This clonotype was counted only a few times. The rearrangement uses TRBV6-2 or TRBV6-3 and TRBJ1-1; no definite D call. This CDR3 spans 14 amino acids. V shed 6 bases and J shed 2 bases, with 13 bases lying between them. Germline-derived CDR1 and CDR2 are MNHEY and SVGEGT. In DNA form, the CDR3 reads TGTGCCAGCAGCAGTATAATTCTTAACACTGAAGCTTTCTTT. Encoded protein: CASSSIILNTEAFF.

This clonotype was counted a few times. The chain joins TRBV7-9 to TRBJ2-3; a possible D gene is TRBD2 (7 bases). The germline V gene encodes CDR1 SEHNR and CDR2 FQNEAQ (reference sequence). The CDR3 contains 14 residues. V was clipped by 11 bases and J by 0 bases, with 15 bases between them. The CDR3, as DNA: TGTGCCGGGGGGGACAAGGCCAGCACAGATACGCAGTATTTT. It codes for CAGGDKASTDTQYF.

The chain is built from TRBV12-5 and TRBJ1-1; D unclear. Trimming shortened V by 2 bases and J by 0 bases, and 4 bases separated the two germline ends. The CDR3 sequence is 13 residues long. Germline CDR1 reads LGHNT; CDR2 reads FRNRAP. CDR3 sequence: CASGLTLNTEAFF. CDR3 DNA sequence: TGTGCTAGTGGTTTGACCCTGAACACTGAAGCTTTCTTT.

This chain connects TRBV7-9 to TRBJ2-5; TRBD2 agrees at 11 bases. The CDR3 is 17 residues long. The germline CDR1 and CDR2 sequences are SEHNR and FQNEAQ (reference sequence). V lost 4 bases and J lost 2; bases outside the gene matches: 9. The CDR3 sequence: CASSSGTSGLMQETQYF. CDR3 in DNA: TGTGCCAGCAGCTCAGGGACTAGCGGCTTAATGCAAGAGACCCAGTACTTC.

In DNA, the CDR3 is TGTGCCAGCTCACCACTGATGGTTCCTGAAAAACTGTTTTTT. It is translated as CASSPLMVPEKLFF. V is TRBV18 and J is TRBJ1-4; no firm D call. V was shortened by 1 base and J by 7 bases, with 10 bases between the two germline ends. Germline lookup yields CDR1 KGHSH and CDR2 LQKENI. CDR3 length: 14 residues.

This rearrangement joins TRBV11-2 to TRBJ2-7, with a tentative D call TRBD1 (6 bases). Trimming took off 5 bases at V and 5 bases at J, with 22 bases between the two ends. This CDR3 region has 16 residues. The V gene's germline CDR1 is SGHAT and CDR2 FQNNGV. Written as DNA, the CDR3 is TGTGCCAGCAGCCGTGGCGGTAGGGGGAGTGGTGACGAGCAGTACTTC. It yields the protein CASSRGGRGSGDEQYF. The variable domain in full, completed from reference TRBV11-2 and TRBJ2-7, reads EAGVAQSPRYKIIEKRQSVAFWCNPISGHATLYWYQQILGQGPKLLIQFQNNGVVDDSQLPKDRFSAERLKGVDSTLKIQPAKLEDSAVYLCASSRGGRGSGDEQYFGPGTRLTVT.

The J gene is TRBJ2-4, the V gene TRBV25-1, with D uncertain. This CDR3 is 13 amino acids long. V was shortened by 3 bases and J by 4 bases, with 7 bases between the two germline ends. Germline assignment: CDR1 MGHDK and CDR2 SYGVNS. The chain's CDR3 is CASSDAGKNIQYF. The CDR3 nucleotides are TGTGCCAGCAGTGACGCAGGAAAAAACATTCAGTACTTC.

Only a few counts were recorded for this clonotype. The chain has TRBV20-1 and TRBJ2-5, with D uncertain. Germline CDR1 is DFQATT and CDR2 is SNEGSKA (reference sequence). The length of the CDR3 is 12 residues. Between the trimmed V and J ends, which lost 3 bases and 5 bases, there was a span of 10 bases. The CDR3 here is CSARDLPETQYF. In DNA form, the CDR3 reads TGCAGTGCTAGGGACCTTCCGGAGACCCAGTACTTC.

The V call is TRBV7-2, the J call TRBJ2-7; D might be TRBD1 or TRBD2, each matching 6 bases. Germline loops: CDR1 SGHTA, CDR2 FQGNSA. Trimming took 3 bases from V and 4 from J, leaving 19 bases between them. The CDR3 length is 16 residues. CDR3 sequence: CASSFAGSGAVYEQYF. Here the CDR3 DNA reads TGTGCCAGCAGCTTTGCCGGATCGGGGGCTGTGTACGAGCAGTACTTC.

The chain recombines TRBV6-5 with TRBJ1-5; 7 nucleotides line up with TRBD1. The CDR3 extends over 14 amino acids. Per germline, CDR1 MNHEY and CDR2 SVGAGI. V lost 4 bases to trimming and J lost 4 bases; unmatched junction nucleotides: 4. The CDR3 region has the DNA TGTGCCAGCAGTTCCACAGGGGAAAATCAGCCCCAGCATTTT. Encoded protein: CASSSTGENQPQHF.

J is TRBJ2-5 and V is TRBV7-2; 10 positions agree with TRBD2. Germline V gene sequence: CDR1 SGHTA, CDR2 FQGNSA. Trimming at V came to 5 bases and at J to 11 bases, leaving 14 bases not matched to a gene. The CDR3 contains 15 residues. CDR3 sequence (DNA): TGTGCCAGCAGCCTTAGCCCTAGCGGGAGTCAAGAGCAGTACTTC. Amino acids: CASSLSPSGSQEQYF.

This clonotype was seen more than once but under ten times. CDR3 DNA sequence: TGTGCCAGCAGCTGGGGACAGGCCTCTGGGGCCAACGTCCTGACTTTC. Residues: CASSWGQASGANVLTF. V is TRBV7-6 and J is TRBJ2-6; 8 bases align to TRBD1. This CDR3 has 16 residues. Per germline, CDR1 SGHVS and CDR2 FNYEAQ. The trim removed 4 bases at V and 0 bases at J, leaving 2 bases unmatched.

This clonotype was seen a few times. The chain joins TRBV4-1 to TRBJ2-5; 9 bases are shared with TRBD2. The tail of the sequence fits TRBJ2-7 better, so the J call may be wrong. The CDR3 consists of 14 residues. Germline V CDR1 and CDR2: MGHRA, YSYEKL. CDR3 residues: CASSVTGAGGEQYF. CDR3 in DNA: TGCGCCAGCAGCGTCACGGGAGCGGGGGGCGAGCAGTACTTC.

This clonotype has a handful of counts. In DNA form, the CDR3 reads TGCAGTGCTAGAGTCTCTAGCGGGAGGACAGATACGCAGTATTTT. The encoded protein is CSARVSSGRTDTQYF. The V call is TRBV20-1, the J call TRBJ2-3; 11 nucleotides match TRBD2. Germline trimming cut 1 base from V and 3 bases from J; bases unmatched to any gene: 3. Per the germline V gene, CDR1 is DFQATT and CDR2 is SNEGSKA (reference sequence). The CDR3 is 15 amino acids.

CDR3 loop: CASSLARRWETQYF. The CDR3 nucleotides read TGTGCCAGCAGCTTAGCCCGGCGGTGGGAGACCCAGTACTTC. The chain couples TRBV11-2 to TRBJ2-5; D not resolved. Trimming left V 1 base short and J 5 bases short, with 11 bases between. CDR3 size: 14 residues. Germline CDR1 reads SGHAT; CDR2 reads FQNNGV.

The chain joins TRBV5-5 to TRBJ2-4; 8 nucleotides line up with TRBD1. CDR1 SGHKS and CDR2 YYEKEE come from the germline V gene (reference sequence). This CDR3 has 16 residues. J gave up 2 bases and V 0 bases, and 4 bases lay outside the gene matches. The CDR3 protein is CASSLAGGESKNIQYF. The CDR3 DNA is TGTGCCAGCAGCTTGGCAGGGGGCGAGTCCAAAAACATTCAGTACTTC.

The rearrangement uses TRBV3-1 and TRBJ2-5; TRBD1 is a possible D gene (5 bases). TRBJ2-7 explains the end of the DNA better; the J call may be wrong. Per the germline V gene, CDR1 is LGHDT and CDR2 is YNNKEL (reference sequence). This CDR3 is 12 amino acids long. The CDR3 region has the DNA TGTGCCAGCAGCAGAAACAGGAACGAGCAGTACTTC. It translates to CASSRNRNEQYF.